The 5 T cell receptor beta chains below come from one sample, sequenced in a study of T-cell reconstitution after alpha-beta-depleted transplantation in children. Unique molecular identifiers were incorporated when the TCRbeta library was constructed. TCRdb analysed the PCR reads with MiXCR anew, one entry per CDR3 protein. There are approximately 800,000 distinct CDR3 sequences in the sample; about 15% occur only once, and about 4.6% lies in the top ten. The specimen was PBMCs, mostly from graft donor cells, collected 360 days after TCRalphabeta/CD19-depleted stem cell transplant. These receptors originate from a male patient aged 10 to 17 who had a stem cell transplant for acute lymphoblastic leukemia, so the T cells may come from the graft donor.

This clonotype was seen many times. The rearrangement links TRBV18 to TRBJ2-7; the match to TRBD1 covers 7 bases. Germline V gives CDR1 KGHSH, CDR2 LQKENI. J gave up 6 bases and V 5 bases, and 13 bases lay outside the gene matches. The CDR3 runs to 15 residues. CDR3 nucleotide sequence: TGTGCCAGCTCAACAGACAGGGTTTCCTCTGGCGAGCAGTACTTC. This sequence encodes CASSTDRVSSGEQYF. Complete variable domain (other parts from reference TRBV18 and TRBJ2-7): NAGVMQNPRHLVRRRGQEARLRCSPMKGHSHVYWYRQLPEEGLKFMVYLQKENIIDESGMPKERFSAEFPKEGPSILRIQQVVRGDSAAYFCASSTDRVSSGEQYFGPGTRLTVT.

This clonotype appeared many times. The chain is built from TRBV4-1 and TRBJ2-1; 8 nucleotides align to TRBD2. Germline assignment: CDR1 MGHRA and CDR2 YSYEKL. The J segment lost 7 bases and the V segment lost 0 bases, leaving 20 bases of the junction unmatched. The CDR3 length is 20 residues. In nucleotides, the CDR3 is TGCGCCAGCAGCCAAGATGTGATGGGGACTAGAGGATTGGAGGGGAATGAGCAGTTCTTC. Encoded protein: CASSQDVMGTRGLEGNEQFF.

This clonotype has just a few counts. The chain uses TRBV18 and TRBJ2-3, with D possibly being TRBD1 (5 bases). The germline CDR1 and CDR2 sequences are KGHSH and LQKENI. The CDR3 is made up of 14 amino acids. Trimming pared 5 bases from V and 2 bases from J, leaving 11 bases between. The CDR3 here is CASSSRGNTDTQYF. In DNA, the CDR3 is TGTGCCAGCTCATCAAGGGGAAACACAGATACGCAGTATTTT. Full variable domain (rest looked up from reference TRBV18 and TRBJ2-3): NAGVMQNPRHLVRRRGQEARLRCSPMKGHSHVYWYRQLPEEGLKFMVYLQKENIIDESGMPKERFSAEFPKEGPSILRIQQVVRGDSAAYFCASSSRGNTDTQYFGPGTRLTVL.

This sequence joins TRBV12-3 or TRBV12-4 and TRBJ2-3; D is ambiguous. Trimming shortened V by 3 bases and J by 8 bases, and 9 bases separated the two germline ends. The CDR3 totals 12 residues. CDR3 sequence reads: CASSFNRVTQYF. CDR3 nucleotide sequence: TGTGCCAGCAGTTTTAATCGCGTTACGCAGTATTTT.

The chain recombines TRBV20-1 with TRBJ1-1, with no clear D. The CDR3 is made up of 15 amino acids. Germline lookup yields CDR1 DFQATT and CDR2 SNEGSKA (reference sequence). The germline V and J ends were trimmed by 6 bases and 11 bases, with 28 bases remaining between them. CDR3 DNA: TGCAGTGCCAGGACCCGCAGGACGGAGTCGGTATCTGCTTTCTTT. As protein: CSARTRRTESVSAFF.